This paragraph covers one TCR beta chain sequence. Its specificity is not known. Germline lookup yields CDR1 SQVTM and CDR2 ANQGSEA. V was pared by 7 bases and J by 2 bases, with 18 bases between. CDR3 length: 15 amino acids. Researchers ran the PCR with 60 Vbeta and 13 Jbeta primers. Sequenced by immunoSEQ multiplex PCR; TCRdb stores in-frame clones only, minus some. The sample lists 200,000 to 250,000 clones; 65% to 85% were seen once. This sample was taken from a study of cytomegalovirus exposure and HLA in healthy donors. Findings and caveats of the study: An analysis was carried out later, and it reportedly showed fewer N-insertions in an Asian-associated ancestry cluster than the roughly 670-donor mean.

The chain carries TRBV29-1 and TRBJ2-1, with D unresolved. Source material: PBMCs. This TCR was recovered from a man in his thirties or forties in good health and CMV-seronegative. Here the CDR3 reads CSANPPGGTYNEQFF. The CDR3 coding sequence is TGCAGCGCCAATCCCCCGGGTGGCACCTACAATGAGCAGTTCTTC.